These 22 T cell receptor beta chains share one sample of origin, sequenced in a study of T-cell reconstitution after alpha-beta-depleted transplantation in children. As it was prepared, the TCRbeta library received unique molecular identifiers. TCRdb reanalysed the PCR reads using MiXCR and keeps one entry per CDR3 protein. The sample lists about a million distinct CDR3 sequences, about 31% occurring once. The sample here was PBMCs, mostly from graft donor cells, taken 360 days after TCRalphabeta/CD19-depleted stem cell transplant. All receptors derive from a boy under two years old who had a stem cell transplant for SCID, so the T cells may come from the graft donor.

A few counts support this clonotype. V is TRBV5-5 and J is TRBJ2-3; D perhaps matches TRBD2 (6 bases). CDR3 length: 14 residues. Germline V CDR1 and CDR2: SGHKS, YYEKEE (reference sequence). V was cut by 6 bases and J by 5 bases, with 16 bases left in between. CDR3 region: CASILGGSLDTQYF. CDR3 in DNA: TGTGCCAGCATACTCGGGGGTTCATTAGATACGCAGTATTTT.

This sequence joins TRBV7-9 and TRBJ2-5; D is possibly TRBD1 (6 bases). V dropped 6 bases and J dropped 2 bases, with 13 bases sitting between them. This CDR3 is 14 amino acids long. Germline CDR1 reads SEHNR; CDR2 reads FQNEAQ (reference sequence). The CDR3 region has the DNA TGTGCCAGCAGGCAGGGGAGTGGGCAAGAGACCCAGTACTTC. Encoded protein: CASRQGSGQETQYF.

This sequence joins TRBV5-1 and TRBJ2-7, with 10 bases fitting TRBD2. Germline values: CDR1 SGHRS, CDR2 YFSETQ. Trimming took 4 bases from V and 4 from J; bases not matched to a gene: 11. The CDR3 length is 16 residues. This CDR3 reads CASSGATSGPTYEQYF. The CDR3 DNA is TGCGCCAGCAGCGGAGCGACTAGCGGGCCTACTTACGAGCAGTACTTC.

The V and J genes are TRBV28 and TRBJ2-2; a weak D match, TRBD1 (5 bases). In germline, CDR1 is MDHEN, CDR2 SYDVKM. The V end lost 6 bases, the J end lost 6 bases, and 11 bases lay between the germline ends. The CDR3 sequence is 13 residues long. The CDR3 sequence: CASRYRTSGELFF. CDR3 DNA sequence: TGTGCCAGCAGGTACAGGACGTCCGGGGAGCTGTTTTTT.

This clonotype turned up a few times. The chain joins TRBV20-1 to TRBJ2-7; 15 nucleotides match TRBD2. Germline values: CDR1 DFQATT, CDR2 SNEGSKA (reference sequence). J gave up 4 bases and V 5 bases, and 0 bases lay outside the gene matches. This CDR3 has 13 amino acids. CDR3 amino acids: CSAGLAGGYEQYF. The CDR3 nucleotides are TGCAGTGCTGGACTAGCGGGGGGGTACGAGCAGTACTTC.

The chain combines TRBV12-3 or TRBV12-4 with TRBJ2-1; 8 bases align to TRBD2. The CDR3 sequence is 12 residues long. Germline trimming cut 8 bases from V and 12 bases from J; bases unmatched to any gene: 9. The CDR3 is CASSPGTRVQFF. The CDR3 region has the DNA TGTGCCAGCTCGCCCGGGACTAGGGTGCAGTTCTTC.

V and J are TRBV5-5 and TRBJ2-5; a possible D gene is TRBD2 (7 bases). V dropped 4 bases and J dropped 7 bases, with 20 bases sitting between them. Germline lookup yields CDR1 SGHKS and CDR2 YYEKEE (reference sequence). The CDR3 runs to 15 residues. CDR3 loop: CASSPTVGGGTTQYF. In DNA, the CDR3 is TGTGCCAGCAGCCCCACTGTAGGGGGGGGGACGACCCAGTACTTC. The variable domain in full, completed from reference TRBV5-5 and TRBJ2-5, reads DAGVTQSPTHLIKTRGQQVTLRCSPISGHKSVSWYQQVLGQGPQFIFQYYEKEERGRGNFPDRFSARQFPNYSSELNVNALLLGDSALYLCASSPTVGGGTTQYFGPGTRLLVL.

The J gene is TRBJ1-2, the V gene TRBV21-1; TRBD1 is taken as the D call from the table, unchecked against the DNA. TRBV21-1 is a documented pseudogene. This CDR3 comprises 15 residues. For the CDR3, the DNA is TGTGCCAGCAGCAGAGTGCAGGGGCATGGCTATGGCTACACCTTC. Translated: CASSRVQGHGYGYTF.

J is TRBJ2-7 and V is TRBV5-4; D is possibly TRBD2 (6 bases). The CDR3 loop spans 12 amino acids. V dropped 3 bases and J dropped 6 bases, with 10 bases sitting between them. In germline, CDR1 is SGHNT, CDR2 YYREEE (reference sequence). The CDR3 protein is CASSWGEGEQYF. CDR3 in DNA: TGTGCCAGCAGCTGGGGGGAAGGCGAGCAGTACTTC.

V gene TRBV12-3 or TRBV12-4 combines with J gene TRBJ2-2; D gene uncertain. Between the trimmed V and J ends, which lost 4 bases and 9 bases, there was a span of 9 bases. This CDR3 contains 12 residues. The CDR3 loop is CASSSTAWELFF. DNA for the CDR3: TGTGCCAGCAGTTCTACAGCCTGGGAGCTGTTTTTT.

J is TRBJ1-2 and V is TRBV11-2; D gene ambiguous. Per germline, CDR1 SGHAT and CDR2 FQNNGV. V lost 0 bases to trimming and J lost 6 bases, with 8 bases between them. This CDR3 has 13 residues. The CDR3 sequence is CASSLDPRNGYTF. Written as DNA, the CDR3 is TGTGCCAGCAGCTTAGACCCTAGAAATGGCTACACCTTC.

The table lists this clonotype with a few counts. The chain has TRBV20-1 and TRBJ2-3; D is possibly TRBD2 (6 bases). V lost 0 bases to trimming and J lost 0 bases, with 10 bases between them. Per germline, CDR1 DFQATT and CDR2 SNEGSKA (reference sequence). CDR3 length: 15 residues. CDR3 DNA: TGCAGTGCTAGAGATTCGGCGGGGAGCACAGATACGCAGTATTTT. Residues: CSARDSAGSTDTQYF.

The chain is built from TRBV20-1 and TRBJ2-5; D unclear. The CDR3 covers 14 residues. Trimming stripped 3 bases from V and 7 bases from J, with 18 bases between. Germline V gives CDR1 DFQATT, CDR2 SNEGSKA (reference sequence). Here the CDR3 DNA reads TGCAGTGCTAGGCTAACTCGGGCCTACGGGACCCAGTACTTC. Protein product: CSARLTRAYGTQYF.

V usage is TRBV28 and J usage is TRBJ2-2; D is unclear. Germline V gene sequence: CDR1 MDHEN, CDR2 SYDVKM. The CDR3 covers 14 residues. V was trimmed by 0 bases and J by 5 bases, leaving 7 bases between them. CDR3 sequence: CASSLWEGTGELFF. The CDR3 coding sequence is TGTGCCAGCAGTTTATGGGAAGGTACCGGGGAGCTGTTTTTT.

The genes are TRBV11-2 and TRBJ1-1; D ambiguous. The germline V gene encodes CDR1 SGHAT and CDR2 FQNNGV. The CDR3 extends over 14 amino acids. Trimming shortened V by 5 bases and J by 1 base, and 11 bases separated the two germline ends. The CDR3 nucleotides read TGTGCCAGCAGCCCGAGTGTTGGGAACACTGAAGCTTTCTTT. Its protein is CASSPSVGNTEAFF. Supplemented by reference TRBV11-2 and TRBJ1-1, the full variable domain reads EAGVAQSPRYKIIEKRQSVAFWCNPISGHATLYWYQQILGQGPKLLIQFQNNGVVDDSQLPKDRFSAERLKGVDSTLKIQPAKLEDSAVYLCASSPSVGNTEAFFGQGTRLTVV.

This clonotype was counted only a few times. The chain combines TRBV5-1 with TRBJ2-7; D is possibly TRBD1 (6 bases). CDR1 is SGHRS, CDR2 YFSETQ, per germline. This CDR3 is built from 15 residues. Trimming took off 2 bases at V and 1 base at J, with 13 bases between the two ends. In DNA, the CDR3 is TGCGCCAGCAGCTTCGGACAGAGGGAGTCCTACGAGCAGTACTTC. Translated, it gives CASSFGQRESYEQYF.

This clonotype was observed a few times. The rearrangement joins TRBV4-1 to TRBJ2-2; 7 nucleotides line up with TRBD1. Germline V gene data show CDR1 as MGHRA and CDR2 as YSYEKL. V gave up 1 base and J gave up 6 bases; unmatched junction bases: 5. CDR3 size: 15 residues. The CDR3 region is CASSQVFRGSGELFF. In DNA, the CDR3 is TGCGCCAGCAGCCAAGTTTTCAGGGGGTCCGGGGAGCTGTTTTTT.

The genes are TRBV6-2 or TRBV6-3 and TRBJ2-5; D ambiguous. This CDR3 contains 11 residues. Per the germline V gene, CDR1 is MNHEY and CDR2 is SVGEGT. V was pared by 8 bases and J by 5 bases, with 9 bases between. The CDR3 loop is CASGQAETQYF. CDR3 bases: TGTGCCAGCGGCCAGGCGGAGACCCAGTACTTC.

Ten or more counts support this clonotype. The rearrangement links TRBV12-3 or TRBV12-4 to TRBJ2-5; D call uncertain. The CDR3 is made up of 16 amino acids. Trimming pared 4 bases from V and 3 bases from J, leaving 18 bases between. CDR3 nucleotides: TGTGCCAGCAGTTCTAAACGTGGCGAAAAGAAAGAGACCCAGTACTTC. This gives the protein CASSSKRGEKKETQYF.

This rearrangement joins TRBV7-8 to TRBJ2-7, with 7 bases that match TRBD2. Germline V lookup: CDR1 SGHVS, CDR2 FQNEAQ. The trim removed 6 bases at V and 4 bases at J, leaving 15 bases unmatched. The length of the CDR3 is 16 residues. The CDR3 bases are TGTGCCAGCAGAAACAGGCGGGGGTTGGACGTGTACGAGCAGTACTTC. This gives the protein CASRNRRGLDVYEQYF.

The CDR3 coding sequence is TGCGCCAGCAGCTTGCGGGCAGCCTACGAGCAGTACTTC. Translated: CASSLRAAYEQYF. The chain carries TRBV5-1 and TRBJ2-7; D call uncertain. Deletions cut 1 base from V and 2 bases from J, with 7 bases between. The germline V gene has CDR1 SGHRS and CDR2 YFSETQ. The CDR3 is 13 amino acids.

This clonotype was detected only a few times. The chain joins TRBV12-3 or TRBV12-4 to TRBJ2-1; possible D gene TRBD2, 5 bases. V lost 6 bases to trimming and J lost 1 base, with 16 bases between them. CDR3 length: 16 residues. CDR3 in amino acids: CASSGYGGSSYNEQFF. Written as DNA, the CDR3 is TGTGCCAGCAGCGGTTACGGAGGAAGTTCCTACAATGAGCAGTTCTTC.